The rows below give T cell receptor beta chains drawn from one sample of a study of response to subunit inactivated influenza vaccine. Each CDR3 protein gets one entry after TCRdb re-called the RT-PCR reads with MiXCR. The sample has about 800,000 distinct CDR3 sequences, around 21% seen once. Sequencing was performed on PBMCs from blood, taken more than 4 days after vaccination. The origin of the receptors is a man aged 50 to 59 who received an inactivated influenza vaccine. Both conserved end residues are part of each CDR3. D genes are given only for firm matches. The size entry is marked missing in some rows and otherwise reads once, few, many or a size class.

D gene	V gene	J gene	clone size	CDR3 protein	CDR3 DNA
-	TRBV7-2	TRBJ2-2	few	CASSLAGIAGTNTGELFF	TGTGCCAGCAGCTTAGCAGGGATCGCGGGGACGAACACCGGGGAGCTGTTTTTT
-	TRBV6-5	TRBJ2-3	few	CASSYLDSTDTQYF	TGTGCCAGCAGTTACTTAGACAGCACAGATACGCAGTATTTT
-	TRBV9	TRBJ2-5	-	CASSVGVSRETQYF	TGTGCCAGCAGCGTAGGGGTTAGCCGGGAGACCCAGTACTTC
-	TRBV7-2	TRBJ2-1	-	CASSLGPLTFSYNEQFF	TGTGCCAGCAGCTTAGGACCCTTGACATTCTCCTACAATGAGCAGTTCTTC
-	TRBV4-3	TRBJ2-3	few	CASSQGPGASTDTQYF	TGCGCCAGCAGCCAAGGGCCGGGCGCTAGCACAGATACGCAGTATTTT
-	TRBV6-2/TRBV6-3	TRBJ2-2	-	CAGSSRPPDTGELFF	TGTGCGGGCTCAAGCCGTCCCCCGGACACCGGGGAGCTGTTCTTT
-	TRBV7-8	TRBJ2-6	-	CASSLTRSRMSGANVLTF	TGTGCCAGCAGCTTAACCCGGTCCCGGATGTCTGGGGCCAACGTCCTGACTTTC
-	TRBV20-1	TRBJ1-5	-	CSAREGSGARPQHF	TGCAGTGCTAGAGAGGGGAGTGGGGCACGGCCCCAGCATTTT
TRBD2	TRBV24-1	TRBJ2-3	-	CATRLDRTSGRTTDTQYF	TGTGCCACCAGGCTCGACCGGACTAGCGGGAGGACCACAGATACGCAGTATTTT
TRBD2	TRBV7-8	TRBJ2-7	few	CASSTRLAGAWEQYF	TGTGCCAGCAGCACCCGACTAGCGGGAGCGTGGGAGCAGTACTTC
TRBD2	TRBV6-2/TRBV6-3	TRBJ2-1	few	CASRLATSGSYNEQFF	TGTGCCAGCAGACTCGCTACTAGCGGGAGTTACAATGAGCAGTTCTTC
-	TRBV5-5	TRBJ1-4	few	CASSLEDNEKLFF	TGTGCCAGCAGCTTGGAGGACAATGAAAAACTGTTTTTT
-	TRBV10-3	TRBJ2-7	-	CAISERSGNYEQYF	TGTGCCATCAGTGAGAGATCAGGGAACTACGAGCAGTACTTC
-	TRBV10-3	TRBJ1-5	few	CAISESIRYRSNQPQHF	TGTGCCATCAGTGAGTCGATTCGTTATAGGAGCAATCAGCCCCAGCATTTT
TRBD1	TRBV27	TRBJ1-6	few	CASSLTGYVAVDSPLHF	TGTGCCAGCAGTTTGACAGGGTACGTGGCTGTGGATTCACCCCTCCACTTT
TRBD2	TRBV5-1	TRBJ2-1	-	CASSLSREYYNEQFF	TGCGCCAGCAGCTTGTCGCGGGAGTATTACAATGAGCAGTTCTTC
TRBD1	TRBV12-3/TRBV12-4	TRBJ2-7	-	CASSLEWTGAPYEQYF	TGTGCCAGCAGTTTGGAGTGGACAGGGGCTCCCTACGAGCAGTACTTC
-	TRBV7-2	TRBJ1-6	-	CASSSSSTAEALHF	TGTGCCAGCAGCTCCTCTTCGACGGCGGAAGCCCTCCACTTT
-	TRBV27	TRBJ2-2	-	CASSFGFKGELFF	TGTGCCAGCAGTTTCGGGTTCAAGGGGGAGCTGTTTTTT
-	TRBV20-1	TRBJ2-1	-	CSASSQGSPYNEQFF	TGCAGTGCTAGCTCGCAGGGCTCGCCGTACAATGAGCAGTTCTTC
-	TRBV10-3	TRBJ2-3	-	CAISESGRGADTQYF	TGTGCCATCAGTGAGTCTGGGAGAGGGGCAGATACGCAGTATTTT
TRBD2	TRBV20-1	TRBJ2-5	-	CSATRTSGTETQYF	TGCAGTGCTACCAGGACTAGCGGGACGGAGACCCAGTACTTC
TRBD2	TRBV4-2	TRBJ2-1	-	CASSPYSGTSGNNEQFF	TGTGCCAGCAGCCCCTACTCCGGGACTAGCGGGAACAATGAGCAGTTCTTC
-	TRBV3-1	TRBJ2-2	few	CASSLPTINTGELFF	TGTGCCAGCAGCCTCCCCACTATTAACACCGGGGAGCTGTTTTTT
TRBD1	TRBV6-5	TRBJ1-3	few	CASSYADRAGNTIYF	TGTGCCAGCAGTTACGCGGACAGGGCTGGAAACACCATATATTTT
TRBD2	TRBV6-1	TRBJ2-5	few	CASRSRTSRRMQETQYF	TGTGCCAGCAGGTCCCGGACTAGCCGGCGCATGCAAGAGACCCAGTACTTC
TRBD1	TRBV4-1	TRBJ2-7	few	CASSQSGTGIDEQYF	TGCGCCAGCAGCCAATCCGGGACAGGGATTGACGAGCAGTACTTC
-	TRBV7-8	TRBJ1-1	few	CASSLVERATEAFF	TGTGCCAGCAGCTTAGTCGAGAGGGCCACTGAAGCTTTCTTT
-	TRBV4-3	TRBJ2-3	few	CASSQETSSTDTQYF	TGCGCCAGCAGCCAAGAAACATCTAGCACAGATACGCAGTATTTT
TRBD1	TRBV20-1	TRBJ2-7	few	CSASARQGFSYEQYF	TGCAGTGCTAGCGCGCGACAGGGGTTTTCCTACGAGCAGTACTTC
TRBD1	TRBV10-1	TRBJ2-1	-	CASSEQGANEQFF	TGCGCCAGCAGTGAGCAGGGGGCGAATGAGCAGTTCTTC
TRBD2	TRBV29-1	TRBJ2-1	many	CSVGLGNNEQFF	TGCAGCGTGGGACTAGGCAACAATGAGCAGTTCTTC
TRBD1	TRBV9	TRBJ2-7	few	CASSVGTGTNYEQYF	TGTGCCAGCAGCGTCGGGACAGGGACCAACTACGAGCAGTACTTC
-	TRBV12-3/TRBV12-4	TRBJ1-2	-	CASTETQNRNYGYTF	TGTGCCAGCACCGAAACCCAGAACCGTAACTATGGCTACACCTTC
-	TRBV5-4	TRBJ1-3	-	CASSLAGASGNTIYF	TGTGCCAGCAGCTTGGCCGGGGCAAGTGGAAACACCATATATTTT
-	TRBV7-9	TRBJ1-1	-	CASSPSLMGTKAFF	TGTGCCAGCAGCCCCTCCTTGATGGGTACCAAAGCTTTCTTT
TRBD1	TRBV6-2/TRBV6-3	TRBJ2-7	few	CASSTIRDREGLQYF	TGTGCCAGCAGTACGATCCGGGACAGGGAAGGGTTGCAGTACTTC
-	TRBV5-1	TRBJ2-3	many	CASSLVGGSTDTQYF	TGCGCCAGCAGCTTGGTAGGTGGAAGCACAGATACGCAGTATTTT